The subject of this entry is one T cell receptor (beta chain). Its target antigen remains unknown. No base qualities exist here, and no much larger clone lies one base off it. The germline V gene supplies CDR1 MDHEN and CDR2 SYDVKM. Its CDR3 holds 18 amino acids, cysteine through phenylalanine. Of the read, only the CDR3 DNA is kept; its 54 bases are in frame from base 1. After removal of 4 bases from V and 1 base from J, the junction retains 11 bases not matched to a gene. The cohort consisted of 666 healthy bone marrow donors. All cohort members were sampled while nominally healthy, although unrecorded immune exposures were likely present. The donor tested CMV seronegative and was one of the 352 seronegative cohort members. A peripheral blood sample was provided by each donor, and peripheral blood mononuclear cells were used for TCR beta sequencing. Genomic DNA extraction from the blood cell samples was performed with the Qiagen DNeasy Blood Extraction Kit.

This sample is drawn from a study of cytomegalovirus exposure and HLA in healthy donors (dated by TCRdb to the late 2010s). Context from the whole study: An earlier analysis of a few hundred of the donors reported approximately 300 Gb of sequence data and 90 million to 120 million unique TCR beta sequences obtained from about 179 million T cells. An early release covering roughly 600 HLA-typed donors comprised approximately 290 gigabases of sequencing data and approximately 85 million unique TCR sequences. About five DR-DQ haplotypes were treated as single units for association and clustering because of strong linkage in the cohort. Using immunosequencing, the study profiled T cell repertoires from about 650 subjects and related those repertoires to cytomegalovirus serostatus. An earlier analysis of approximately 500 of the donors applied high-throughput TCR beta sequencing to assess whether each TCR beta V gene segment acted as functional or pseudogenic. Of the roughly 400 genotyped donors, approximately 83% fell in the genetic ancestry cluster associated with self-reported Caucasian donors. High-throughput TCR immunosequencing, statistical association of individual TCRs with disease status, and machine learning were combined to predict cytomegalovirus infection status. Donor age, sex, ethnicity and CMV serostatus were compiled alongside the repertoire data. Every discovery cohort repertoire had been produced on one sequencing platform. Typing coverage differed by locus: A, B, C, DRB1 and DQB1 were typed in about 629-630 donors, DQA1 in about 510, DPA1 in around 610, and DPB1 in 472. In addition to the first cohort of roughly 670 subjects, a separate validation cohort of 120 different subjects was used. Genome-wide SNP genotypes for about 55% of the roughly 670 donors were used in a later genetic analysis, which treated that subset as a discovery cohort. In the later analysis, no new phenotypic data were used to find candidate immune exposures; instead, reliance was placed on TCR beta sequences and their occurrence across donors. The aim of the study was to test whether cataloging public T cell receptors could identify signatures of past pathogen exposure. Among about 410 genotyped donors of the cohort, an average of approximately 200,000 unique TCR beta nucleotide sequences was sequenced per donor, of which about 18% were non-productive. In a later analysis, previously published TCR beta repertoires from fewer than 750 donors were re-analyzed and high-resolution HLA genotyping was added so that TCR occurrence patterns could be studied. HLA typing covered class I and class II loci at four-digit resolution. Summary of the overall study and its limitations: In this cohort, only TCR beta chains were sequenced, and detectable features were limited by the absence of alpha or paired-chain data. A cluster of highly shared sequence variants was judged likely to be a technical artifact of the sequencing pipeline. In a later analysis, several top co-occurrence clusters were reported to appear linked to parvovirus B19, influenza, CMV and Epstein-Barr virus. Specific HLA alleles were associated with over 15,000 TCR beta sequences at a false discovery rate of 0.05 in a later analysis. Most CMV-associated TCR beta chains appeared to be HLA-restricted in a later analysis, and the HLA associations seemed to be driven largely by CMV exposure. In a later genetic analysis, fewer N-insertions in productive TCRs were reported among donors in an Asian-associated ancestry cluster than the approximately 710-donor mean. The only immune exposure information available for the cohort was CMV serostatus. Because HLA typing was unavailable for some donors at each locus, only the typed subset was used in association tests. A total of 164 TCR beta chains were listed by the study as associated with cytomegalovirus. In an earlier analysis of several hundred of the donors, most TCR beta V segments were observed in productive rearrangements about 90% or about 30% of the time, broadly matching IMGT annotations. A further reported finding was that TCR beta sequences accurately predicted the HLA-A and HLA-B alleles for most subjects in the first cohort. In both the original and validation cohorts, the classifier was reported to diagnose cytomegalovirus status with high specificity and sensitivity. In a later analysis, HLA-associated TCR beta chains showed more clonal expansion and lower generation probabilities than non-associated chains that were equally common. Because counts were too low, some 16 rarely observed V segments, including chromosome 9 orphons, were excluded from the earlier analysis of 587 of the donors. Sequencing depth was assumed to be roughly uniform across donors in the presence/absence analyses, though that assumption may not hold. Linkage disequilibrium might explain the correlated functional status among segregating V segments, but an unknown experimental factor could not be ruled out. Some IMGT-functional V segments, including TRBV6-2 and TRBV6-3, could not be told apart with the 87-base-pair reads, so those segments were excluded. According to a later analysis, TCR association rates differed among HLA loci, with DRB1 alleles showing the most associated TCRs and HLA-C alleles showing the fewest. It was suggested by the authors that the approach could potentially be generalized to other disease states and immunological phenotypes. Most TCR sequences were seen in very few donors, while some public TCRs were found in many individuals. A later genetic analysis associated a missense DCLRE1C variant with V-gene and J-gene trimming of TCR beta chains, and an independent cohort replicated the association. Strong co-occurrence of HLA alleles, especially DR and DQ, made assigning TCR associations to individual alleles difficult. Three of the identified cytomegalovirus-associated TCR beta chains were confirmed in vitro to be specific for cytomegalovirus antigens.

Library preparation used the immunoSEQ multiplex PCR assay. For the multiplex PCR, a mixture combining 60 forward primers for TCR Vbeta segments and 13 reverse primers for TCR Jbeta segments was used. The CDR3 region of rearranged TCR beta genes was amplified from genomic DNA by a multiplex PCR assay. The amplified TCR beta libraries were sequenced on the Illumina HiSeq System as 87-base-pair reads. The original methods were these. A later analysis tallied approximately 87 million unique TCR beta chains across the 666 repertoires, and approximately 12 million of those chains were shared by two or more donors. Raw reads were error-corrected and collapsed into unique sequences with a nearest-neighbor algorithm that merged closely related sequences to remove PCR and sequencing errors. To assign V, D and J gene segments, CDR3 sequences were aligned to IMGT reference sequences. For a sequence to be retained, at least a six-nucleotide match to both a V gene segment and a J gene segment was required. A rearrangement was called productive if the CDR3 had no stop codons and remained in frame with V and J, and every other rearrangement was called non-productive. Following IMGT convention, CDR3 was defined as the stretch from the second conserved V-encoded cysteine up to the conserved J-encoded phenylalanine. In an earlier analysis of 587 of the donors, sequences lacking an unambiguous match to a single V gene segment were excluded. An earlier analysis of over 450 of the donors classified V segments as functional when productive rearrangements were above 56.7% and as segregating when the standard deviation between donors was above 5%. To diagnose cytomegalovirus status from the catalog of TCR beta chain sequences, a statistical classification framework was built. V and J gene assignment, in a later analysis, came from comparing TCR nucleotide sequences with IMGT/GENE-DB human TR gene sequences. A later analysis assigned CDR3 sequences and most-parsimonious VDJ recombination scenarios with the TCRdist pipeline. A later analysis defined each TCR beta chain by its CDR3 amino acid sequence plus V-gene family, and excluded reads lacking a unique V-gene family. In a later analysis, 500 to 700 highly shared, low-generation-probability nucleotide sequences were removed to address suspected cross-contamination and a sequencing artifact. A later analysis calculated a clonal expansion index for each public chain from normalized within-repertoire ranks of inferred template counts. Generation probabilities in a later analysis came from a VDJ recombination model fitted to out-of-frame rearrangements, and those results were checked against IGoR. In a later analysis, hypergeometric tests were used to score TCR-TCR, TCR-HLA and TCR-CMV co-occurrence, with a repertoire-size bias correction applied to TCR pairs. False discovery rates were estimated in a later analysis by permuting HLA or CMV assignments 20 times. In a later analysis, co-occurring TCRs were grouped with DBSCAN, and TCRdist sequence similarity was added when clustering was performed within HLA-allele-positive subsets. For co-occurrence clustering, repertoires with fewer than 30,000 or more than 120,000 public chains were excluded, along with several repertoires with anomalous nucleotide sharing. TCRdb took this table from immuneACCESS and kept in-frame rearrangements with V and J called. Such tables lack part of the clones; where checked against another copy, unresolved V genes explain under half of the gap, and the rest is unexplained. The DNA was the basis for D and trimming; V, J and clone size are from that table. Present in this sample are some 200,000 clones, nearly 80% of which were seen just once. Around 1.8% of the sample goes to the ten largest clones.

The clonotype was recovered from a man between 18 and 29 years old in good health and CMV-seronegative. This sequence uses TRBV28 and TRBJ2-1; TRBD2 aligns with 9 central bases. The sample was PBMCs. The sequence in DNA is TGTGCCAGCAGTTGGCCCGACTTTAGCGGGGGTTCCTACAATGAGCAGTTCTTC. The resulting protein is CASSWPDFSGGSYNEQFF. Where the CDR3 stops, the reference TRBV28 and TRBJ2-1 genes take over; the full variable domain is DVKVTQSSRYLVKRTGEKVFLECVQDMDHENMFWYRQDPGLGLRLIYFSYDVKMKEKGDIPEGYSVSREKKERFSLILESASTNQTSMYLCASSWPDFSGGSYNEQFFGPGTRLTVL.